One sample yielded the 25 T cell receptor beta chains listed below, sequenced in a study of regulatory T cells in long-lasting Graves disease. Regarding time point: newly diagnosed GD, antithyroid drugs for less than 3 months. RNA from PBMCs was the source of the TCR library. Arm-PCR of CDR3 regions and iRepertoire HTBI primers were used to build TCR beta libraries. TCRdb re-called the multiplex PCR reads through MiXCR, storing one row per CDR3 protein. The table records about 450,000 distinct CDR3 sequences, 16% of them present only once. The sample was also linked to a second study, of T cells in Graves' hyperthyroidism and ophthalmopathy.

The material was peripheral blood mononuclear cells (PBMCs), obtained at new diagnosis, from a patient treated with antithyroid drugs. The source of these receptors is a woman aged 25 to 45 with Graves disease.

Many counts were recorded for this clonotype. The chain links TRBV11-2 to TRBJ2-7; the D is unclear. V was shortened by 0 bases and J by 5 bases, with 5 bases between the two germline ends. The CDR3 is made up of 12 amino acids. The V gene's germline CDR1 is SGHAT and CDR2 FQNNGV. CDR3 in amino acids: CASSLDGNEQYF. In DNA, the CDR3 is TGTGCCAGCAGCTTAGATGGGAACGAGCAGTACTTC.

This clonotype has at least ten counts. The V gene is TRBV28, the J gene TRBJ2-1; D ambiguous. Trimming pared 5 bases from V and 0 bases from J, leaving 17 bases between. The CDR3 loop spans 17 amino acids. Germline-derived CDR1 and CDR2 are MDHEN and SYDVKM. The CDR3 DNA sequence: TGTGCCAGCAGTCCAATTCCGGGTCGGAGCTCCTACAATGAGCAGTTCTTC. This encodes CASSPIPGRSSYNEQFF.

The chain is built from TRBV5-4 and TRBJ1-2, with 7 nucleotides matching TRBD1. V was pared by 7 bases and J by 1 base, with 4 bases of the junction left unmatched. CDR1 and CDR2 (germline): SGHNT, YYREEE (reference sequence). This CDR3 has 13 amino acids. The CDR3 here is CASRDRVNYGYTF. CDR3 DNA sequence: TGTGCCAGCCGTGACAGGGTTAACTATGGCTACACCTTC.

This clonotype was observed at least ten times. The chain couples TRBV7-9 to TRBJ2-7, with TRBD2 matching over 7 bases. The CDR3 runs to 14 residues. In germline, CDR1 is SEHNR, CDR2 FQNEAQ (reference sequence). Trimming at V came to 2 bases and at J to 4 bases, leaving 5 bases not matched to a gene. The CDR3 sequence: CASSLSAGVYEQYF. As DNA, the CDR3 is TGTGCCAGCAGCTTATCGGCGGGAGTTTACGAGCAGTACTTC. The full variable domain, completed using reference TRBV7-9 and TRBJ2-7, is DTGVSQNPRHKITKRGQNVTFRCDPISEHNRLYWYRQTLGQGPEFLTYFQNEAQLEKSRLLSDRFSAERPKGSFSTLEIQRTEQGDSAMYLCASSLSAGVYEQYFGPGTRLTVT.

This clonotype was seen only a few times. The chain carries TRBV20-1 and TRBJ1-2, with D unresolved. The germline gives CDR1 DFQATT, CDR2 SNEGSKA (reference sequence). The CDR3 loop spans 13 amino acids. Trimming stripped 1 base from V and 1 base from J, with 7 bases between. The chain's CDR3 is CSARGSYNYGYTF. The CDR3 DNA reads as TGCAGTGCTAGAGGGAGCTATAACTATGGCTACACCTTC.

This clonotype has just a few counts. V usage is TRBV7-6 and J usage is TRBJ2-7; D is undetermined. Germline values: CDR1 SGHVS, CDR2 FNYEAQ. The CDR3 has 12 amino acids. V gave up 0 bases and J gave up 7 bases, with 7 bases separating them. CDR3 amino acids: CASSLAFGEQYF. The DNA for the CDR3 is TGTGCCAGCAGCTTAGCCTTCGGGGAGCAGTACTTC.

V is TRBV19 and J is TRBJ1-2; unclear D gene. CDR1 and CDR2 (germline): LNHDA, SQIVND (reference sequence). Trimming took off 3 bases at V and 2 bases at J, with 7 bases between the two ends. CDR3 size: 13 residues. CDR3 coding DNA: TGTGCCAGTAGTATTGCCAGCAACTATGGCTACACCTTC. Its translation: CASSIASNYGYTF.

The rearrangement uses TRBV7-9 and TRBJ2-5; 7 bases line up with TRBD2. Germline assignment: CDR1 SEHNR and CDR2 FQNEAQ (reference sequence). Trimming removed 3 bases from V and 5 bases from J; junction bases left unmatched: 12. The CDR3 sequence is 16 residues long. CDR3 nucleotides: TGTGCCAGCAGCTTTCGGCCGACGGGAGGAAGGGAGACCCAGTACTTC. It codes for CASSFRPTGGRETQYF.

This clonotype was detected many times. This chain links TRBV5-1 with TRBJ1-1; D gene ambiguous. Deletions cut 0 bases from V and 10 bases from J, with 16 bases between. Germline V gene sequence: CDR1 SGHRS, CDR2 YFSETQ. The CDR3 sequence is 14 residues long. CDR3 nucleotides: TGCGCCAGCAGCTTGGATTTCGGAGCCCCGGGAGCTTTCTTT. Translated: CASSLDFGAPGAFF.

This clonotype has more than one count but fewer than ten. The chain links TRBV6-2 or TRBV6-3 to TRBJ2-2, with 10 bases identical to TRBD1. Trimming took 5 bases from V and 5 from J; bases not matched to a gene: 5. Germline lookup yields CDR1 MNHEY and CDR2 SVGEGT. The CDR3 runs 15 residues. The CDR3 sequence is CASSDRGRGTGELFF. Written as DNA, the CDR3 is TGTGCCAGCAGTGACAGGGGGCGCGGGACCGGGGAGCTGTTTTTT.

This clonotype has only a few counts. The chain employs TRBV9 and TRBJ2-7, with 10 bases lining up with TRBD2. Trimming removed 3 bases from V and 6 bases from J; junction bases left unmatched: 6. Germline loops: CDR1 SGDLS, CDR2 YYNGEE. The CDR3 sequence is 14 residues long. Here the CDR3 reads CASSASGSSGEQYF. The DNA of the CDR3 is TGTGCCAGCAGCGCTAGCGGGAGCTCGGGCGAGCAGTACTTC.

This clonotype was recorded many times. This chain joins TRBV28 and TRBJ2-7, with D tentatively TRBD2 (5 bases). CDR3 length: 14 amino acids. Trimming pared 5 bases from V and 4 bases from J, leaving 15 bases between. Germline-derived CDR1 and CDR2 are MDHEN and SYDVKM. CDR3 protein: CASSPTGIPYEQYF. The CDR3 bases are TGTGCCAGCAGTCCCACGGGGATCCCTTACGAGCAGTACTTC.

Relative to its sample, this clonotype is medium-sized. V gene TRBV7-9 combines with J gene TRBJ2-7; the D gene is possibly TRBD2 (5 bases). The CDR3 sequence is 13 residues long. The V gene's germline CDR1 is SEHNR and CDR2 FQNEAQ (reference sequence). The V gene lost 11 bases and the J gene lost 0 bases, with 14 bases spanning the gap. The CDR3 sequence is CASEGRSSYEQYF. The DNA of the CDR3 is TGTGCCTCAGAGGGCCGCTCCTCCTACGAGCAGTACTTC.

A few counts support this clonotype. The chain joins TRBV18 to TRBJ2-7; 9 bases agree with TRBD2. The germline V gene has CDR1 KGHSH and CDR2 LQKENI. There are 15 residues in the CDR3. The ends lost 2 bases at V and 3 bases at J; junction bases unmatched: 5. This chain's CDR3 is CASSPGAGGNYEQYF. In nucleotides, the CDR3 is TGTGCCAGCTCACCAGGAGCGGGAGGTAACTACGAGCAGTACTTC.

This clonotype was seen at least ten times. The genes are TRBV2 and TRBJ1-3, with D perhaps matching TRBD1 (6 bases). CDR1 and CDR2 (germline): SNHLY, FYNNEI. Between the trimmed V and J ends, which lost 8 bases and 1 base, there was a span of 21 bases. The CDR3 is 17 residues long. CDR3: CASLEQQGFSSGNTIYF. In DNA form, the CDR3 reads TGTGCCAGCCTTGAGCAACAGGGTTTTAGTTCTGGAAACACCATATATTTT.

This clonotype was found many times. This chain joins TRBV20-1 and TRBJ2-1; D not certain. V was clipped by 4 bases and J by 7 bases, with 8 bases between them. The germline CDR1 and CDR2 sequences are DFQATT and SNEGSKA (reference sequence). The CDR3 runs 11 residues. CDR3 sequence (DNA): TGCAGTGCTACAACAGCGAATGAGCAGTTCTTC. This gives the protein CSATTANEQFF.

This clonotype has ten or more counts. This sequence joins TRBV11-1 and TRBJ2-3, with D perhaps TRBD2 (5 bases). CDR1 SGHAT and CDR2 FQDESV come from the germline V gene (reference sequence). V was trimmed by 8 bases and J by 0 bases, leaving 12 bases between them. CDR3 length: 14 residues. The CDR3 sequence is CASSFAGSTDTQYF. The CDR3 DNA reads TGTGCCAGCTCTTTCGCGGGTAGCACAGATACGCAGTATTTT.

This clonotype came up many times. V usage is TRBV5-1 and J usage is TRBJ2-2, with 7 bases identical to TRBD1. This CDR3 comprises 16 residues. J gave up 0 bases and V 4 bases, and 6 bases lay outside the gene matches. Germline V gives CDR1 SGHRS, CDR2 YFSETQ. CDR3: CASSARQGTNTGELFF. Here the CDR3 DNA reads TGCGCCAGCAGCGCCCGACAGGGAACGAACACCGGGGAGCTGTTTTTT.

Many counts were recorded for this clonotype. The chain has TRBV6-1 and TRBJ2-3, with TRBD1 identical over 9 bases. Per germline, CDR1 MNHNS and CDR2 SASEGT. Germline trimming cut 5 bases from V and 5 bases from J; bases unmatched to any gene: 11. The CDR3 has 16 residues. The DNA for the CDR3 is TGTGCCAGCAGTCCCATAACAGGGGGCAGAAGAGATACGCAGTATTTT. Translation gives CASSPITGGRRDTQYF.

The CDR3 DNA reads as TGTGCCGCAAAAGGGACAGTTAATCAGCCCCAGCATTTT. This sequence encodes CAAKGTVNQPQHF. The genes are TRBV28 and TRBJ1-5, with 7 nucleotides matching TRBD1. The trim removed 11 bases at V and 4 bases at J, leaving 8 bases unmatched. The CDR3 has 13 amino acids. The germline gives CDR1 MDHEN, CDR2 SYDVKM.

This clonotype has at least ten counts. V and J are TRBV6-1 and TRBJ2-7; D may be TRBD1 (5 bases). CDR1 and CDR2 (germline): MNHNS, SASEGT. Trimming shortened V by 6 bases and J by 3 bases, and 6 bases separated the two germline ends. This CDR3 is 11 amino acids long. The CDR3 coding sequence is TGTGCCAGCAGGGACAACTACGAGCAGTACTTC. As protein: CASRDNYEQYF.

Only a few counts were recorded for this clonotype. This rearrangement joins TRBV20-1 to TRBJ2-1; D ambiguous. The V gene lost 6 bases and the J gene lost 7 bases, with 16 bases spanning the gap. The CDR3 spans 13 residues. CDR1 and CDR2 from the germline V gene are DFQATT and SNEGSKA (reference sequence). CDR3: CSAPLLGVNEQFF. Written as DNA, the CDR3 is TGCAGTGCCCCGTTATTGGGTGTGAATGAGCAGTTCTTC.

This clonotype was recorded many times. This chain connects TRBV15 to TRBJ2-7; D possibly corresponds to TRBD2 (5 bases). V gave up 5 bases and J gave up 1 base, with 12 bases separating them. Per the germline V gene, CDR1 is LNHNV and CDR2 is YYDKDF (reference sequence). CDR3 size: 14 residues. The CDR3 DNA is TGTGCCACCAGCCCCGGACTCAATTCCTACGAGCAGTACTTC. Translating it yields CATSPGLNSYEQYF.

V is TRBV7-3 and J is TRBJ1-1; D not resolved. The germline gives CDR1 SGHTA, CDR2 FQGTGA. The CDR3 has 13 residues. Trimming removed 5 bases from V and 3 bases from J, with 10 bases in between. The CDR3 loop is CASSPKAHTEAFF. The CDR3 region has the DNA TGTGCCAGCAGCCCTAAGGCGCACACTGAAGCTTTCTTT.

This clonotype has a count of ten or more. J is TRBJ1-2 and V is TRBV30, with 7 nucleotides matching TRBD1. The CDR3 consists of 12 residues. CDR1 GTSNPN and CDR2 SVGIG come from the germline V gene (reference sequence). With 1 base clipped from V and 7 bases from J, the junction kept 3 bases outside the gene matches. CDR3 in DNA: TGTGCCTGGAGTGATACAGGGGCTGGCTACACCTTC. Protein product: CAWSDTGAGYTF.